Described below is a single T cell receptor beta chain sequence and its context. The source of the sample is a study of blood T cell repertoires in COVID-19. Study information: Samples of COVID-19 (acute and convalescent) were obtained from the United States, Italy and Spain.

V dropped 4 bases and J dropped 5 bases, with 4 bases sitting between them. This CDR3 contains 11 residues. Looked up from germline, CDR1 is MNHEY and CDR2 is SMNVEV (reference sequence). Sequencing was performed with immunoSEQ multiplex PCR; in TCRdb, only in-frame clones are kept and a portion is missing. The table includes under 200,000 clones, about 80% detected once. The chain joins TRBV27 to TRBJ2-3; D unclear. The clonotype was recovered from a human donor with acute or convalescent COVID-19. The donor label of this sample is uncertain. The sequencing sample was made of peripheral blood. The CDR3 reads CASSSRDTQYF. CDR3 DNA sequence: TGTGCCAGCAGTTCGAGAGATACGCAGTATTTT.